This T cell receptor beta chain came from a study of identical twins. The CDR3 is 12 residues long. Germline CDR1 reads MNHNS; CDR2 reads SASEGT. V was trimmed by 3 bases and J by 6 bases, leaving 6 bases between them. TCRdb passed the 5' RACE reads through MiXCR, listing each CDR3 protein once. The profile shows over 600,000 distinct CDR3 sequences, 20% to 25% of them singletons. This same sample was also taken into another study, of T cells expressing NK-cell markers.

Sample: PBMCs. The sequence was collected from a woman between 18 and 29 years old in good health. The chain joins TRBV6-1 to TRBJ2-4; D is unresolved. In DNA form, the CDR3 reads TGTGCCAGCAGTGATCCGGGAAACATTCAGTACTTC. Translated, it gives CASSDPGNIQYF.